This T cell receptor beta chain is from a study of response to subunit inactivated influenza vaccine. Study-level results: Authors suggested that a seasonal influenza vaccination recruits few new T cells each time.

TCRdb analysed the RT-PCR reads with MiXCR anew, one entry per CDR3 protein. The sample lists around 530,000 distinct CDR3 sequences, more than 15% occurring once. For this clonotype: Its matching antigen is unknown.

Germline V gives CDR1 ENHRY, CDR2 SYGVKD. The CDR3 covers 14 residues. Trimming at V came to 7 bases and at J to 0 bases, leaving 3 bases not matched to a gene. The sequences come from CD4+ T cells sorted from PBMCs, collected 23 to 25 months after vaccination. The sequence was collected from a man between 50 and 69 years old who received an inactivated influenza vaccine. This chain joins TRBV10-3 and TRBJ2-7; 10 bases map to TRBD1. In DNA form, the CDR3 reads TGTGCCATCAAATGGACAGGGGGCTCCTACGAGCAGTACTTC. As protein: CAIKWTGGSYEQYF.